This T cell receptor beta chain is from a study of blood T cell repertoires in COVID-19. The authors' processing: Reference gene primer amplification in the assay estimated nucleated cell counts. The method was immunoSEQ multiplex PCR; TCRdb's version includes in-frame clones alone and lacks a portion of them. Clone size and the V and J calls come from that table; the DNA yielded D and trimming. This sample has about 250,000 clones, with around 83% found just once. Germline values: CDR1 LNHDA, CDR2 SQIVND (reference sequence). The CDR3 consists of 16 residues. The J segment lost 0 bases and the V segment lost 3 bases, leaving 4 bases of the junction unmatched.

Specimen: peripheral blood. This rearrangement joins TRBV19 to TRBJ2-1; 8 nucleotides match TRBD2. This receptor was taken from a man at least 80 years old with acute or convalescent COVID-19. CDR3 amino acids: CASSIYSGNSYNEQFF. The DNA of the CDR3 is TGTGCCAGTAGTATCTATAGCGGGAACTCCTACAATGAGCAGTTCTTC.